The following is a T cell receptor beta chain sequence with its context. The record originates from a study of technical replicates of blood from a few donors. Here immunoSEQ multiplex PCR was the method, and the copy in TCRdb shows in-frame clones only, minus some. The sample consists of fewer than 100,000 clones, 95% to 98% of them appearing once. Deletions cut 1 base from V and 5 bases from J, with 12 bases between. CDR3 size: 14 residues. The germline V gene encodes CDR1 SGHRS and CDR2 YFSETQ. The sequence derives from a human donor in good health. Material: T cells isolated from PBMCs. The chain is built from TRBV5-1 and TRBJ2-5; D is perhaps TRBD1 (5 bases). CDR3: CASSLIWGRETQYF. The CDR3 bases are TGCGCCAGCAGCTTGATATGGGGCCGGGAGACCCAGTACTTC.